This TCR beta chain was documented in a study of blood T cells in healthy people across ages. Then a second PCR, running about 6 to 12 cycles, was carried out with a sample-barcoded 5' primer and a J-beta primer mix. Any given sample supplied a minimum of 3 million CDR3-containing paired-end reads. TCRdb itself ran the 5' RACE reads through MiXCR, one entry per CDR3 protein. Among 1.5 million to 2 million distinct CDR3 sequences listed, about 49% were seen once. Extraction of total RNA produced a minimum of 5.5 micrograms from each sample. V was clipped by 5 bases and J by 0 bases, with 8 bases between them. Per the germline V gene, CDR1 is MNHEY and CDR2 is SMNVEV (reference sequence). The CDR3 is 14 residues long.

This chain joins TRBV27 and TRBJ2-1; D unclear. Sequences were obtained from blood. This clonotype originated in a woman aged 40-49 years in good health. In nucleotides, the CDR3 is TGTGCCAGCAGTAACACCGGCTCCTACAATGAGCAGTTCTTC. Its translation: CASSNTGSYNEQFF.